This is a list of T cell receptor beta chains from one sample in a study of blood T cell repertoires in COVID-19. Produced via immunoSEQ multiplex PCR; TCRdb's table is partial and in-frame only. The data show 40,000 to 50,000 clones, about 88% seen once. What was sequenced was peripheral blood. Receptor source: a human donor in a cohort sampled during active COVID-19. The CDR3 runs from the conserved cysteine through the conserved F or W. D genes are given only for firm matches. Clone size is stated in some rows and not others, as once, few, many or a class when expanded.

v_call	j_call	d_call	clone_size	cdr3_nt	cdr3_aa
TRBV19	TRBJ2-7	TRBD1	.	TGTGCCAGTAGTATCCCCGGGACAGGGGTAATAAACTACGAGCAGTACTTC	CASSIPGTGVINYEQYF
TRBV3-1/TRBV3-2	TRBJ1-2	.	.	TGTGCCAGCAATACAGGAGACTATGGCTACACCTTC	CASNTGDYGYTF
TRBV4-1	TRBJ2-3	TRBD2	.	TGCGCCAGCAGCCCGAAACGAGCGGGAGGCTCAGATACGCAGTATTTT	CASSPKRAGGSDTQYF
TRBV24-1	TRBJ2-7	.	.	TGTGCCACCAGTGACGTAGGACAGATCTACGAGCAGTACTTC	CATSDVGQIYEQYF
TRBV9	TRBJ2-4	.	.	TGTGCCAGCAGCGCAGGAAACATTCAGTACTTC	CASSAGNIQYF
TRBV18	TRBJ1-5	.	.	TGTGCCAGCTCACCAGCCCCAGACAACAATCAGCCCCAGCATTTT	CASSPAPDNNQPQHF
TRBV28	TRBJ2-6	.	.	TGTGCCAGCTTTCGACAGTCTGGGGCCAACGTCCTGACTTTC	CASFRQSGANVLTF
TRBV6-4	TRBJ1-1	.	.	TGTGCCAGCAGTGACTCACAAAACACTGAAGCTTTCTTT	CASSDSQNTEAFF
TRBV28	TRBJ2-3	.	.	TGTGCCAGCGAACTTCGCGGCCCTATCTCGGGTACGCAGTATTTT	CASELRGPISGTQYF
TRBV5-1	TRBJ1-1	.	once	TGCGCCAGCAGCAACCACAGGGAGGGGACTGAAGCTTTCTTT	CASSNHREGTEAFF
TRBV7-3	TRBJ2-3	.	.	TGTGCCAGCAGCCCCGATAGCATTAGTACGCAGTATTTT	CASSPDSISTQYF
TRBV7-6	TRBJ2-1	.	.	TGTGCCAGCAGCCCGTACAGGGATCGCCTTCACAATGAGCAGTTCTTC	CASSPYRDRLHNEQFF
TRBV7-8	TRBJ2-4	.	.	TGTGCCAGCAGCTCCCAGGGGGGCAAAAACATTCAGTACTTC	CASSSQGGKNIQYF
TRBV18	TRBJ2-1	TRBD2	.	TGTGCCAGCTCACCACAAGGCCTAGCGGGGTCCAATGAGCAGTTCTTC	CASSPQGLAGSNEQFF
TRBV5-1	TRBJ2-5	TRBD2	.	TGCGCCAGCAGCTTAGGGACTAGCCAAGAGACCCAGTACTTC	CASSLGTSQETQYF
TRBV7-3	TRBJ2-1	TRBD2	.	TGTGCCAGCAGCTGGGGCGGGAGGCCCTCCTACAATGAGCAGTTCTTC	CASSWGGRPSYNEQFF
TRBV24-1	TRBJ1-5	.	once	TGTGCCACCAGGCTCCCAGGGGACCAAAGCAATCAGCCCCAGCATTTT	CATRLPGDQSNQPQHF
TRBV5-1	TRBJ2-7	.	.	TGCGCCAGCAGCTTGGAGAGGGGGCGGGAGGGACAGGACATATCCTACGAGCAGTACTTC	CASSLERGREGQDISYEQYF
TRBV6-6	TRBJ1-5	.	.	TGTGCCAGCAGTTACGGGGGGGAGGATCAGCCCCAGCATTTT	CASSYGGEDQPQHF
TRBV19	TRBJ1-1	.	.	TGTGCCAGTAGAATCGGGACAGAAGCTTTCTTT	CASRIGTEAFF
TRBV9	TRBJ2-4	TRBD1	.	TGTGCCAGCAGCGGGAGAGGACAGGTTCAGTACTTC	CASSGRGQVQYF
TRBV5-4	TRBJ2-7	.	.	TGTGCCAGCAGCTTCCGGGACACCCACTACGAGCAGTACTTC	CASSFRDTHYEQYF
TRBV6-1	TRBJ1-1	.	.	TGTGCCAGCAGTGTGGGAGGGGCAATTCGGTACACTGAAGCTTTCTTT	CASSVGGAIRYTEAFF
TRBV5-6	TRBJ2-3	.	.	TGTGCCAGCAGCTTGATAACAGATACGCAGTATTTT	CASSLITDTQYF
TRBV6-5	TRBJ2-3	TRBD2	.	TGTGCCAGCAACCGACTAGCGGGCGGCACAGATACGCAGTATTTT	CASNRLAGGTDTQYF
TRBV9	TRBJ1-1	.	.	TGTGCCAGCAGCCCATTTGAGGCGACTGAAGCTTTCTTT	CASSPFEATEAFF
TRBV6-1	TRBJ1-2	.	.	TGTGCCAGCAATGAACAGGGTACGGATGGCTACACCTTC	CASNEQGTDGYTF
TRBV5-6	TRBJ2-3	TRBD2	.	TGTGCCAGCAGCTGGGGGGGGACCAATCCCAGGGATACGCAGTATTTT	CASSWGGTNPRDTQYF